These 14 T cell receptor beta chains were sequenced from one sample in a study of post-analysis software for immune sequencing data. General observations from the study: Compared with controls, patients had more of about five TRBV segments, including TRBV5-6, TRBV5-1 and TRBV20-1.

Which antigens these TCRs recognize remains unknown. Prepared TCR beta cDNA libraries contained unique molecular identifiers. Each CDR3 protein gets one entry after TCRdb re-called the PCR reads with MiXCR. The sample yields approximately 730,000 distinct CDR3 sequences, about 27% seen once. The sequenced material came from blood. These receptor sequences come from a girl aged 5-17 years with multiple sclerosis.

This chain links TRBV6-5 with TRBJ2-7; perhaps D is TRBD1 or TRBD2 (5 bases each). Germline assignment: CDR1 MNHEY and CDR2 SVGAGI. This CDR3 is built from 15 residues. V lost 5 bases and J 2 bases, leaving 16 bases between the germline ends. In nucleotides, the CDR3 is TGTGCCAGCAGTCGCCTACCGGGACCAGCCTACGAGCAGTACTTC. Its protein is CASSRLPGPAYEQYF.

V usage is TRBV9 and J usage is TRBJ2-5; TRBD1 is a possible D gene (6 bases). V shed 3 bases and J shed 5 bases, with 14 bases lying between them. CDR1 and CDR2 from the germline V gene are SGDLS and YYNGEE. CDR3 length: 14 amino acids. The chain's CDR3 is CASSATDSLETQYF. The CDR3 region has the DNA TGTGCCAGCAGCGCGACGGACAGTTTGGAGACCCAGTACTTC.

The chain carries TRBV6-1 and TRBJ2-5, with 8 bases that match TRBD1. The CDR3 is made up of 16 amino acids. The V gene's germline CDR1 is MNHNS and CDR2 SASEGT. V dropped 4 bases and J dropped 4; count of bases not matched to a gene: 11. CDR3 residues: CASSATPGQGGETQYF. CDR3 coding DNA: TGTGCCAGCAGTGCGACCCCCGGACAGGGCGGAGAGACCCAGTACTTC.

CDR3 loop: CASSLQRGWVDTQYF. The CDR3, as DNA: TGTGCCAGCAGCTTACAGAGGGGCTGGGTAGATACGCAGTATTTT. This sequence joins TRBV7-2 and TRBJ2-3; D is possibly TRBD1 or TRBD2 (5 bases each). Trimming took 2 bases from V and 5 from J, leaving 14 bases between them. CDR3 length: 15 residues. CDR1 is SGHTA, CDR2 FQGNSA, per germline. Together with reference TRBV7-2 and TRBJ2-3, the CDR3 gives the full variable domain: GAGVSQSPSNKVTEKGKDVELRCDPISGHTALYWYRQSLGQGLEFLIYFQGNSAPDKSGLPSDRFSAERTGGSVSTLTIQRTQQEDSAVYLCASSLQRGWVDTQYFGPGTRLTVL.

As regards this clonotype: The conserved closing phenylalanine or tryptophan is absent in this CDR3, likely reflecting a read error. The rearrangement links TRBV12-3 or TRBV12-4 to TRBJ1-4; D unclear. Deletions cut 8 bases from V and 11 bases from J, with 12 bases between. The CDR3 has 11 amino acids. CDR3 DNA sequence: TGTGCCAGCGGAAGCAGAGGCAAACTGTTTTTA. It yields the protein CASGSRGKLFL.

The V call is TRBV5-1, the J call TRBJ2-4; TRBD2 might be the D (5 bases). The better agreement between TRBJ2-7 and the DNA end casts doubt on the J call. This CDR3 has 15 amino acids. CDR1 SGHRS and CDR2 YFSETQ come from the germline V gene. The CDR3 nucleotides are TGCGCCAGCAGCTTGAGTGTAGGGAGACCCTACGAGCAGTACTTC. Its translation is CASSLSVGRPYEQYF.

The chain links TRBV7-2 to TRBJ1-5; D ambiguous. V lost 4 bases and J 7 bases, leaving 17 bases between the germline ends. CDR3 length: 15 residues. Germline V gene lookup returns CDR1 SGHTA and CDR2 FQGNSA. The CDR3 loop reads CASSSQVGSEQPQHF. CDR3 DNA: TGTGCCAGCAGCTCCCAAGTGGGCTCTGAACAGCCCCAGCATTTT.

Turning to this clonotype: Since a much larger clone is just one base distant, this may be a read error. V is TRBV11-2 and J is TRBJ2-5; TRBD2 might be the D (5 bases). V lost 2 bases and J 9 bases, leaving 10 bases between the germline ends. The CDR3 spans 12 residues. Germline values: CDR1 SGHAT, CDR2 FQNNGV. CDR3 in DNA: TGTGCCAGCAGCTTAAGCTCGGAGGCCCAGTACTTC. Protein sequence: CASSLSSEAQYF. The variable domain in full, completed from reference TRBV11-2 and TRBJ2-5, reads EAGVAQSPRYKIIEKRQSVAFWCNPISGHATLYWYQQILGQGPKLLIQFQNNGVVDDSQLPKDRFSAERLKGVDSTLKIQPAKLEDSAVYLCASSLSSEAQYFGPGTRLLVL.

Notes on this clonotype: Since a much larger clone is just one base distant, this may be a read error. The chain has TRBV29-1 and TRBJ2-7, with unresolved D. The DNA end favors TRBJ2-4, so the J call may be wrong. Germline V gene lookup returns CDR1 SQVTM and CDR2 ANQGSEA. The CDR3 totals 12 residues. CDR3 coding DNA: TGCAGCGGTGTGGATAGCCCAGGCATTCAGTACTTC. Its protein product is CSGVDSPGIQYF.

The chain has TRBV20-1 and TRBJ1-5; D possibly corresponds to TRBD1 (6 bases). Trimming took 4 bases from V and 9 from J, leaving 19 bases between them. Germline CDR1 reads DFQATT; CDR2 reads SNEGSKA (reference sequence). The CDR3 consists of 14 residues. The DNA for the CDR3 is TGCAGTGCTACCCTTACCGGGGGCGTTTCGCCCCAGCATTTT. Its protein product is CSATLTGGVSPQHF.

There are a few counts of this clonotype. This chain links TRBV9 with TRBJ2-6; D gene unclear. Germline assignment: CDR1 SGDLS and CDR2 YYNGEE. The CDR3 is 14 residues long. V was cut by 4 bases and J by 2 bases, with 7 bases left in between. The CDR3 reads CASSPRPGANVLTF. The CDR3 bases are TGTGCCAGCAGCCCCCGGCCTGGGGCCAACGTCCTGACTTTC.

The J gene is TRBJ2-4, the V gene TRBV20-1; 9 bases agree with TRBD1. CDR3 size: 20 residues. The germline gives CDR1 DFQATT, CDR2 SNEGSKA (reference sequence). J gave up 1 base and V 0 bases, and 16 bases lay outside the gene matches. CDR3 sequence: CSAREVLGQGRSMAKNIQYF. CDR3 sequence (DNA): TGCAGTGCTAGAGAAGTGTTAGGACAGGGGAGAAGTATGGCCAAAAACATTCAGTACTTC.

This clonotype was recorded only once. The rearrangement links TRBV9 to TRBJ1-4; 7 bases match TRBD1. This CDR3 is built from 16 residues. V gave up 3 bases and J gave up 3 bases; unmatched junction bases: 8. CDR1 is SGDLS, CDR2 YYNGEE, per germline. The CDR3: CASSEKTGQPNEKLFF. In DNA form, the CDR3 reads TGTGCCAGCAGCGAGAAAACGGGACAGCCTAATGAAAAACTGTTTTTT.

In DNA, the CDR3 is TGCGCCAGCAGCCAATGTGACAGGGACAGTTCACCCCTCCACTTT. It encodes CASSQCDRDSSPLHF. V usage is TRBV4-1 and J usage is TRBJ1-6, with 7 positions matching TRBD1. Losses at the gene ends were 2 bases for V and 9 bases for J; bases not matched to a gene: 7. This CDR3 is built from 15 residues. Germline V lookup: CDR1 MGHRA, CDR2 YSYEKL.